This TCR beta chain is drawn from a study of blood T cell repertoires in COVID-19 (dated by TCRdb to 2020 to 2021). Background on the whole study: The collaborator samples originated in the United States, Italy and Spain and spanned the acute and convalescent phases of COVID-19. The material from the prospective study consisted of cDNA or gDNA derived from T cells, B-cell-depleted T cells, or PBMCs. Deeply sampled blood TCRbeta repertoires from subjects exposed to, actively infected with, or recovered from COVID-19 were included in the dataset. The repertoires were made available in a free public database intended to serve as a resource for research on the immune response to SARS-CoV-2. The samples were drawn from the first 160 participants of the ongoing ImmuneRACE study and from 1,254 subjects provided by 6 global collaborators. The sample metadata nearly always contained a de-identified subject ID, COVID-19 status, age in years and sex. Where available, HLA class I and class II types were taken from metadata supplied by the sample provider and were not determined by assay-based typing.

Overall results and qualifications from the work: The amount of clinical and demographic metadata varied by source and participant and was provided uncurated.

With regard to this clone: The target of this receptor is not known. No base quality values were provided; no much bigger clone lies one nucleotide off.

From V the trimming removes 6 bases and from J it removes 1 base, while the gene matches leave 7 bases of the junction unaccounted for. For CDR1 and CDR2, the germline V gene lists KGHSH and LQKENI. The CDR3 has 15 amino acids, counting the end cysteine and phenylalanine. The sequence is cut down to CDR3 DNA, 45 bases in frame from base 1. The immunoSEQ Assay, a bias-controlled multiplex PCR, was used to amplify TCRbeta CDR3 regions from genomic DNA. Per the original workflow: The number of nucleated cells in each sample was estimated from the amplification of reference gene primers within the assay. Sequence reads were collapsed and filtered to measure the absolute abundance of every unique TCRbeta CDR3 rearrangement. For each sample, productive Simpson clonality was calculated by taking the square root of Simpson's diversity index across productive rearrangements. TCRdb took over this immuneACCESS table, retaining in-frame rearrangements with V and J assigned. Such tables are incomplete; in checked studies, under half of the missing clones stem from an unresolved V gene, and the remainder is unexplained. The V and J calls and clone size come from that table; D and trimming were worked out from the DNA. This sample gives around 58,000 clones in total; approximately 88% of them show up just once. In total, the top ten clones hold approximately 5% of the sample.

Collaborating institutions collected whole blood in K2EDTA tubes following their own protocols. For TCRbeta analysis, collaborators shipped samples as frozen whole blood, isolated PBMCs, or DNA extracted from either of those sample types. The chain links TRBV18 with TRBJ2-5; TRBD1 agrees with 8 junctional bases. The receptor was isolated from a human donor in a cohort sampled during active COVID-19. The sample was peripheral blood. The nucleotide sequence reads TGTGCCAGCTCGAAAATAACAGGGGGCCAAGAGACCCAGTACTTC. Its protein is CASSKITGGQETQYF.